A single sample gave rise to the 13 T cell receptor beta chains below, sequenced in a study of early stage breast cancer tumors. The data were produced by immunoSEQ multiplex PCR, yet TCRdb's version contains in-frame clones alone and is incomplete. Of about 36,000 clones in the sample, 74% were seen once. Source material: blood. These receptors all stem from a person aged 55-75 years with breast cancer.

V gene TRBV6-1 combines with J gene TRBJ1-1; 11 bases map to TRBD1. CDR3 length: 14 amino acids. The ends lost 7 bases at V and 3 bases at J; junction bases unmatched: 4. CDR1 and CDR2 from the germline V gene are MNHNS and SASEGT. CDR3 in DNA: TGTGCCAGCACCAGGGACAGGGGGTACACTGAAGCTTTCTTT. Encoded protein: CASTRDRGYTEAFF.

This clone has a single count. The V gene is TRBV4-1, the J gene TRBJ2-1; 9 bases are a match to TRBD1. There are 15 residues in the CDR3. V trimming: 3 bases; J trimming: 8 bases; junction bases outside the gene matches: 8. Germline CDR1 reads MGHRA; CDR2 reads YSYEKL. CDR3 region: CASSQPGQGIDEQFF. The CDR3 DNA reads as TGCGCCAGCAGCCAGCCGGGACAGGGTATCGATGAGCAGTTCTTC.

This clone was found a few times. The genes are TRBV7-2 and TRBJ1-1, with 8 bases that match TRBD1. The CDR3 covers 14 residues. V lost 4 bases and J lost 6; bases outside the gene matches: 7. Germline V gives CDR1 SGHTA, CDR2 FQGNSA. Here the CDR3 DNA reads TGTGCCAGCAGCTCCCGGACAGGGATCGCTGAAGCTTTCTTT. Protein product: CASSSRTGIAEAFF.

This chain uses TRBV5-4 with TRBJ2-1; D not resolved. The length of the CDR3 is 14 residues. Trimming pared 0 bases from V and 6 bases from J, leaving 10 bases between. The germline gives CDR1 SGHNT, CDR2 YYREEE (reference sequence). DNA of the CDR3: TGTGCCAGCAGCTTGGTCGGTTCTGGCAATGAGCAGTTCTTC. Its protein is CASSLVGSGNEQFF.

This chain links TRBV5-1 with TRBJ1-1; the D gene is possibly TRBD1 (5 bases). The CDR3 has 14 amino acids. V was trimmed by 1 base and J by 3 bases, leaving 10 bases between them. The germline V gene encodes CDR1 SGHRS and CDR2 YFSETQ. The DNA for the CDR3 is TGCGCCAGCAGCTTGTATGGCAGGGACACTGAAGCTTTCTTT. Amino acid sequence: CASSLYGRDTEAFF.

In this sample, this clone turned up a few times. The J gene is TRBJ1-5, the V gene TRBV30, with D tentatively TRBD1 (5 bases). This CDR3 is built from 13 residues. V gave up 5 bases and J gave up 10 bases, with 18 bases separating them. In germline, CDR1 is GTSNPN, CDR2 SVGIG (reference sequence). The CDR3 DNA sequence: TGTGCCTGGGGTGGGGGTTCGGATAAACCCCAGCATTTT. This encodes CAWGGGSDKPQHF.

The J gene is TRBJ1-6, the V gene TRBV7-6, with a weak D call TRBD1 (5 bases). Looked up from germline, CDR1 is SGHVS and CDR2 is FNYEAQ. The CDR3 spans 16 residues. Trimming stripped 6 bases from V and 6 bases from J, with 18 bases between. The CDR3 DNA sequence: TGTGCCAGCAGTCCAGTGGGTGGACAACGTAATTCACCCCTCCACTTT. It is translated as CASSPVGGQRNSPLHF.

This chain links TRBV29-1 with TRBJ2-1; maybe TRBD2 (6 bases). There are 16 residues in the CDR3. V was pared by 7 bases and J by 0 bases, with 19 bases between. The germline V gene encodes CDR1 SQVTM and CDR2 ANQGSEA. CDR3 nucleotides: TGCAGCGGTGGGGGAGGTTACCTTAGCTCCTACAATGAGCAGTTCTTC. Its protein is CSGGGGYLSSYNEQFF.

This rearrangement joins TRBV21-1 to TRBJ1-2. TRBV21-1 is annotated as a pseudogene. CDR3 length equals 14 residues. The DNA for the CDR3 is TGTGCCAGCAGACTTCGGGGGTCCGACTATGGCTACACCTTC. Amino acids: CASRLRGSDYGYTF.

V gene TRBV25-1 combines with J gene TRBJ2-5; 8 bases are shared with TRBD2. Germline-derived CDR1 and CDR2 are MGHDK and SYGVNS. This CDR3 contains 16 residues. The V and J ends lost 3 bases and 3 bases, in that order; junction bases with no gene match: 9. This CDR3 reads CASSDRGTRLKETQYF. The CDR3 coding sequence is TGTGCCAGCAGTGATAGAGGGACTAGGCTAAAAGAGACCCAGTACTTC. Full variable domain (missing parts from reference TRBV25-1 and TRBJ2-5): EADIYQTPRYLVIGTGKKITLECSQTMGHDKMYWYQQDPGMELHLIHYSYGVNSTEKGDLSSESTVSRIRTEHFPLTLESARPSHTSQYLCASSDRGTRLKETQYFGPGTRLLVL.

The chain employs TRBV5-1 and TRBJ2-3, with 9 bases that match TRBD2. Germline V gives CDR1 SGHRS, CDR2 YFSETQ. V shed 5 bases and J 4 bases; nucleotides not matched to a gene: 8. The length of the CDR3 is 15 residues. The CDR3 spells CASRQLAGASDTQYF. The CDR3 DNA reads as TGCGCCAGCAGACAGTTAGCGGGGGCCTCAGATACGCAGTATTTT.

The chain uses TRBV5-1 and TRBJ1-1; D is perhaps TRBD1 (5 bases). V was trimmed by 2 bases and J by 1 base, leaving 12 bases between them. The CDR3 sequence is 15 residues long. Germline V lookup: CDR1 SGHRS, CDR2 YFSETQ. The CDR3 sequence is CASSLPTVQNTEAFF. CDR3 nucleotide sequence: TGCGCCAGCAGCTTACCGACAGTTCAGAACACTGAAGCTTTCTTT. Variable domain in full (rest from reference TRBV5-1 and TRBJ1-1): KAGVTQTPRYLIKTRGQQVTLSCSPISGHRSVSWYQQTPGQGLQFLFEYFSETQRNKGNFPGRFSGRQFSNSRSEMNVSTLELGDSALYLCASSLPTVQNTEAFFGQGTRLTVV.

The chain joins TRBV20-1 to TRBJ2-5, with D possibly being TRBD2 (6 bases). This CDR3 contains 11 residues. Trimming shortened V by 8 bases and J by 5 bases, and 12 bases separated the two germline ends. Germline V lookup: CDR1 DFQATT, CDR2 SNEGSKA (reference sequence). The CDR3 nucleotides are TGCAGTACTACAGGAGGGGAGACCCAGTACTTC. Translated, it gives CSTTGGETQYF.